These 16 T cell receptor beta chains came from one sample sequenced in a study of siplizumab effects on memory and regulatory T cells. Measured with immunoSEQ multiplex PCR; TCRdb has only the in-frame clones, and not every one. The data contain about 40,000 clones, around 90% of them singletons. The sequenced sample consisted of naive CD4+ T cells sorted from blood. These receptors came from a human donor in good health.

The genes are TRBV13 and TRBJ1-1; 9 bases agree with TRBD1. V lost 4 bases, J lost 3 bases, and 9 bases stayed unmatched. Germline V gene lookup returns CDR1 PRHDT and CDR2 FYEKMQ (reference sequence). CDR3 length equals 16 residues. The CDR3 region is CASSSRDRVRYTEAFF. The CDR3 DNA is TGTGCCAGCAGCTCCCGGGACAGGGTGAGATACACTGAAGCTTTCTTT. The full variable domain, rest sourced from reference TRBV13 and TRBJ1-1, is AAGVIQSPRHLIKEKRETATLKCYPIPRHDTVYWYQQGPGQDPQFLISFYEKMQSDKGSIPDRFSAQQFSDYHSELNMSSLELGDSALYFCASSSRDRVRYTEAFFGQGTRLTVV.

This sequence joins TRBV10-2 and TRBJ1-1; tentative D call: TRBD1 (5 bases). Trimming shortened V by 7 bases and J by 5 bases, and 20 bases separated the two germline ends. The CDR3 has 15 amino acids. The germline V gene has CDR1 WSHSY and CDR2 SAAADI. CDR3 residues: CASTKGQGWFTEAFF. Written as DNA, the CDR3 is TGCGCCAGCACCAAAGGTCAGGGTTGGTTTACTGAAGCTTTCTTT.

There are a few counts of this clone. CDR3 sequence reads: CATSRDLLGANYGYTF. The CDR3 nucleotides are TGTGCCACCAGCAGAGATCTTTTGGGAGCTAACTATGGCTACACCTTC. V gene TRBV15 combines with J gene TRBJ1-2; D call uncertain. The length of the CDR3 is 16 residues. Germline values: CDR1 LNHNV, CDR2 YYDKDF (reference sequence). The V end was cut by 0 bases, the J end by 0 bases, with 11 bases between.

This sequence joins TRBV5-1 and TRBJ1-4, with 11 bases aligning to TRBD1. The CDR3 extends over 15 amino acids. Germline V gene sequence: CDR1 SGHRS, CDR2 YFSETQ. V trimming: 5 bases; J trimming: 8 bases; junction bases outside the gene matches: 8. The CDR3 here is CASRSRTGGLEKLFF. CDR3 nucleotides: TGCGCCAGCAGATCTCGGACAGGGGGCCTGGAAAAACTGTTTTTT.

The rearrangement uses TRBV13 and TRBJ2-4; the match to TRBD2 covers 14 bases. Trimming cost V 5 bases and J 6 bases; bases outside gene matches: 3. Germline loops: CDR1 PRHDT, CDR2 FYEKMQ (reference sequence). This CDR3 has 15 amino acids. The CDR3 loop reads CASSEGTSGRNIQYF. DNA of the CDR3: TGTGCCAGCAGCGAAGGGACTAGCGGGAGAAACATTCAGTACTTC.

This chain links TRBV18 with TRBJ2-7; either TRBD1 or TRBD2 may supply D (5 bases each). Germline V gene sequence: CDR1 KGHSH, CDR2 LQKENI. V dropped 3 bases and J dropped 5 bases, with 11 bases sitting between them. This CDR3 region has 13 residues. The CDR3 sequence is CASSPTRENEQYF. CDR3 coding DNA: TGTGCCAGCTCACCGACCAGGGAGAACGAGCAGTACTTC.

The chain uses TRBV23-1 and TRBJ1-4; possibly TRBD1 for D (5 bases). TRBV23-1 is an open reading frame, and its role is uncertain. The V gene lost 5 bases and the J gene lost 7 bases, with 14 bases spanning the gap. There are 14 residues in the CDR3. The chain's CDR3 is CASSTGTTAEKLFF. The CDR3 region has the DNA TGCGCCAGCAGTACCGGGACGACGGCTGAAAAACTGTTTTTT.

The chain employs TRBV7-2 and TRBJ1-3, with D uncertain. V was pared by 1 base and J by 5 bases, with 9 bases between. Germline V gene sequence: CDR1 SGHTA, CDR2 FQGNSA. CDR3 size: 14 residues. In DNA, the CDR3 is TGTGCCAGCAGCTTAGGACTGACCCGAAACACCATATATTTT. This codes for CASSLGLTRNTIYF.

CDR3 amino acids: CASSYSGGVGGETQYF. CDR3 sequence (DNA): TGTGCCAGCAGTTACTCGGGGGGGGTCGGTGGAGAGACCCAGTACTTC. The chain links TRBV6-5 to TRBJ2-5; 7 bases are a match to TRBD2. The CDR3 length is 16 residues. Looked up from germline, CDR1 is MNHEY and CDR2 is SVGAGI. V was clipped by 0 bases and J by 4 bases; unmatched bases: 8.

This clone occurred once. The chain couples TRBV30 to TRBJ2-1; D is ambiguous. Germline assignment: CDR1 GTSNPN and CDR2 SVGIG (reference sequence). The CDR3 extends over 15 amino acids. V was shortened by 0 bases and J by 5 bases, with 14 bases between the two germline ends. CDR3 sequence reads: CAWSVLPYANNEQFF. The CDR3 nucleotides are TGTGCCTGGAGTGTACTACCTTACGCCAACAATGAGCAGTTCTTC.

This clone was picked up one time. The rearrangement joins TRBV10-3 to TRBJ1-5, with D possibly being TRBD1 (6 bases). The CDR3 totals 13 residues. Trimming left V 6 bases short and J 6 bases short, with 12 bases between. Germline V gives CDR1 ENHRY, CDR2 SYGVKD. The CDR3 region has the DNA TGTGCCATCAGGGGGGGCGAAGGTCAGCCCCAGCATTTT. Translated: CAIRGGEGQPQHF.

V gene TRBV15 combines with J gene TRBJ2-7, with 7 nucleotides matching TRBD1. CDR1 LNHNV and CDR2 YYDKDF come from the germline V gene (reference sequence). The CDR3 has 15 residues. The junction had 12 bases not matched to a gene; V was cut back by 5 bases and J by 5 bases. The CDR3 protein is CATSLNPSRGNEQYF. In DNA, the CDR3 is TGTGCCACCAGCCTTAACCCTAGCAGGGGGAACGAGCAGTACTTC.

The chain employs TRBV11-2 and TRBJ2-5; a possible D gene is TRBD1 (6 bases). V was clipped by 3 bases and J by 1 base, with 24 bases between them. This CDR3 comprises 19 residues. Germline V gene data show CDR1 as SGHAT and CDR2 as FQNNGV. The CDR3 here is CASSFRAPGQPGRQETQYF. The CDR3 DNA is TGTGCCAGCAGCTTTAGGGCACCCGGACAGCCGGGACGCCAAGAGACCCAGTACTTC.

V and J are TRBV13 and TRBJ2-7, with 7 positions matching TRBD2. The CDR3 is 16 amino acids. CDR1 PRHDT and CDR2 FYEKMQ come from the germline V gene (reference sequence). V dropped 0 bases and J dropped 3; count of bases not matched to a gene: 8. CDR3 nucleotide sequence: TGTGCCAGCAGCTTAGGCCAGGCTAGCGGCCACTACGAGCAGTACTTC. This translates into CASSLGQASGHYEQYF.

CDR3 sequence reads: CASSPRTDTQYF. In DNA form, the CDR3 reads TGTGCCAGCAGCCCCCGGACCGATACGCAGTATTTT. This chain links TRBV7-2 with TRBJ2-3; D is unresolved. Germline V gene data show CDR1 as SGHTA and CDR2 as FQGNSA. This CDR3 spans 12 amino acids. V was pared by 5 bases and J by 6 bases, with 9 bases between.

CDR3 DNA sequence: TGTGCCAGCAGCTACGACTCTTACAATGAGCAGTTCTTC. Its translation is CASSYDSYNEQFF. The chain combines TRBV7-2 with TRBJ2-1; D is undetermined. V gave up 4 bases and J gave up 4 bases, with 8 bases separating them. The CDR3 is made up of 13 amino acids. CDR1 is SGHTA, CDR2 FQGNSA, per germline.